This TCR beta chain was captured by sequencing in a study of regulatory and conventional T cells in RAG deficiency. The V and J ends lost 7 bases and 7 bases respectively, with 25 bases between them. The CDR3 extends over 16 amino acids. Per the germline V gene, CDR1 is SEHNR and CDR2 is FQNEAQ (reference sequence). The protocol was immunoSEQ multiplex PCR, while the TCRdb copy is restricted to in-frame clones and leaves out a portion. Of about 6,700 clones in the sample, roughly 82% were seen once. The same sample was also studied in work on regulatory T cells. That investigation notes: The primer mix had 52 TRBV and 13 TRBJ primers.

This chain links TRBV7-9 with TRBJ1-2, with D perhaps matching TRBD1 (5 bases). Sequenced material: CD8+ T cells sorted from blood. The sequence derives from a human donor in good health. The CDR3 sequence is CASTSLVLAGSAGYTF. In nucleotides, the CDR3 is TGTGCCAGCACCTCTTTGGTGTTGGCAGGGTCCGCTGGCTACACCTTC.